The next 13 T cell receptor beta chains were all read from a single sample in a study of CD8 T cells in ankylosing spondylitis. Overall study results and limits: The study identified a TCR beta motif of seven or eight highly homologous variants that appeared characteristic of ankylosing spondylitis blood.

TCRdb independently ran MiXCR on the 5' RACE reads; one entry per CDR3 protein. The data show some 400,000 distinct CDR3 sequences, approximately 20% seen once. Their target antigens are unknown. The source material was blood, either unsorted or a sorted T cell fraction (not recorded which). The receptor source for this set is a male donor with ankylosing spondylitis.

This clonotype was observed once. The genes are TRBV20-1 and TRBJ2-7, with 10 bases that match TRBD1. Germline V CDR1 and CDR2: DFQATT, SNEGSKA (reference sequence). The CDR3 has 14 residues. J lost 6 bases, V lost 3 bases, and 8 bases had no gene match. CDR3 DNA sequence: TGCAGTGCTAGGAGCGACAGGGGGCACCGCGAGCAGTACTTC. This encodes CSARSDRGHREQYF.

This clonotype was seen ten or more times. J is TRBJ2-1 and V is TRBV11-2; 12 nucleotides line up with TRBD2. Germline assignment: CDR1 SGHAT and CDR2 FQNNGV. V lost 5 bases and J lost 9; bases outside the gene matches: 8. CDR3 size: 15 residues. CDR3 sequence: CASSPRLAGVGEQFF. The CDR3 DNA reads TGTGCCAGCAGCCCCCGACTAGCGGGAGTCGGTGAGCAGTTCTTC.

The V and J genes are TRBV20-1 and TRBJ2-6; 7 nucleotides align to TRBD2. The CDR3 has 18 amino acids. Germline values: CDR1 DFQATT, CDR2 SNEGSKA (reference sequence). The trim removed 6 bases at V and 3 bases at J, leaving 17 bases unmatched. CDR3 sequence: CSAPVGGNPSGGANVLTF. The DNA of the CDR3 is TGCAGTGCCCCTGTTGGGGGGAACCCTAGCGGTGGGGCCAACGTCCTGACTTTC.

This clonotype was counted between two and nine times. This chain links TRBV6-1 with TRBJ2-1; 10 bases fit TRBD2. This CDR3 spans 15 amino acids. Germline loops: CDR1 MNHNS, CDR2 SASEGT. The V gene end was trimmed by 6 bases and the J gene end by 4 bases; junction bases not matched to a gene: 6. The CDR3 DNA reads TGTGCCAGCAGCACGGGACTAGCGCGTTACAATGAGCAGTTCTTC. As protein: CASSTGLARYNEQFF.

The rearrangement links TRBV11-3 to TRBJ1-1, with D hard to call. V was pared by 0 bases and J by 5 bases, with 4 bases between. The CDR3 runs 12 residues. Germline CDR1 and CDR2: SGHNT and YENEEA. CDR3 coding DNA: TGTGCCAGCAGCTTAGAGTGGACTGAAGCTTTCTTT. Translated: CASSLEWTEAFF.

There are many counts of this clonotype. The chain combines TRBV10-3 with TRBJ2-5; D not resolved. Trimming cost V 3 bases and J 1 base, with 9 bases left between them. Germline CDR1 is ENHRY and CDR2 is SYGVKD. The length of the CDR3 is 14 residues. DNA of the CDR3: TGTGCCATCAGTGAAGGCGGCAGCCAAGAGACCCAGTACTTC. As protein: CAISEGGSQETQYF.

The J gene is TRBJ1-1, the V gene TRBV20-1, with D maybe TRBD1 (5 bases). Germline lookup yields CDR1 DFQATT and CDR2 SNEGSKA (reference sequence). The CDR3 covers 11 residues. The germline V and J ends were trimmed by 3 bases and 8 bases, with 10 bases remaining between them. CDR3 residues: CSARTAIEAFF. The CDR3, as DNA: TGCAGTGCTAGGACAGCCATCGAAGCTTTCTTT.

V is TRBV6-2 or TRBV6-3 and J is TRBJ1-1; D not certain. The germline V gene encodes CDR1 MNHEY and CDR2 SVGEGT. Trimming left V 0 bases short and J 4 bases short, with 24 bases between. CDR3 length equals 19 residues. CDR3 in amino acids: CASSYSLLPSSGGSTEAFF. The CDR3 DNA sequence: TGTGCCAGCAGTTACTCCCTCCTTCCATCGTCGGGAGGAAGCACTGAAGCTTTCTTT.

The V and J genes are TRBV5-6 and TRBJ2-2; D possibly corresponds to TRBD1 (5 bases). The CDR3 totals 16 residues. V was pared by 0 bases and J by 3 bases, with 12 bases between. Germline CDR1 and CDR2: SGHDT and YYEEEE. Here the CDR3 reads CASSLGRQSHTGELFF. DNA for the CDR3: TGTGCCAGCAGCTTGGGTAGACAGAGTCACACCGGGGAGCTGTTTTTT. The variable domain in full, completed from reference TRBV5-6 and TRBJ2-2, reads DAGVTQSPTHLIKTRGQQVTLRCSPKSGHDTVSWYQQALGQGPQFIFQYYEEEERQRGNFPDRFSGHQFPNYSSELNVNALLLGDSALYLCASSLGRQSHTGELFFGEGSRLTVL.

This clonotype was counted between two and nine times. This sequence joins TRBV18 and TRBJ2-5; no clear D gene. The CDR3 runs 14 residues. V was pared by 4 bases and J by 5 bases, with 14 bases between. The germline V gene has CDR1 KGHSH and CDR2 LQKENI. The DNA of the CDR3 is TGTGCCAGCTCACACCCTGTGATGCGGGAGACCCAGTACTTC. Its translation: CASSHPVMRETQYF.

This clonotype was observed at least ten times. J is TRBJ1-1 and V is TRBV7-9; the D gene is possibly TRBD1 (6 bases). The V and J ends lost 7 bases and 7 bases respectively, with 10 bases between them. This CDR3 contains 11 residues. Germline CDR1 and CDR2: SEHNR and FQNEAQ (reference sequence). The CDR3 sequence: CASTRTVEAFF. The CDR3 DNA sequence: TGTGCCAGCACCCGGACAGTTGAAGCTTTCTTT.

In its sample, this clonotype was seen a few times. V is TRBV7-8 and J is TRBJ2-7; 8 bases are a match to TRBD1. Germline V gene data show CDR1 as SGHVS and CDR2 as FQNEAQ. V lost 4 bases and J lost 2; bases outside the gene matches: 10. This CDR3 contains 16 residues. The CDR3 is CASSYSPSQGAYEQYF. In DNA, the CDR3 is TGTGCCAGCAGCTACAGCCCCTCACAGGGGGCCTACGAGCAGTACTTC.

This clonotype was recorded a few times. CDR3 region: CASSLASFGFAKNIQYF. CDR3 coding DNA: TGCGCCAGCAGCTTGGCCAGCTTTGGGTTTGCCAAAAACATTCAGTACTTC. The chain employs TRBV5-1 and TRBJ2-4; D is unresolved. V shed 0 bases and J shed 1 base, with 14 bases lying between them. In germline, CDR1 is SGHRS, CDR2 YFSETQ. The CDR3 extends over 17 amino acids.